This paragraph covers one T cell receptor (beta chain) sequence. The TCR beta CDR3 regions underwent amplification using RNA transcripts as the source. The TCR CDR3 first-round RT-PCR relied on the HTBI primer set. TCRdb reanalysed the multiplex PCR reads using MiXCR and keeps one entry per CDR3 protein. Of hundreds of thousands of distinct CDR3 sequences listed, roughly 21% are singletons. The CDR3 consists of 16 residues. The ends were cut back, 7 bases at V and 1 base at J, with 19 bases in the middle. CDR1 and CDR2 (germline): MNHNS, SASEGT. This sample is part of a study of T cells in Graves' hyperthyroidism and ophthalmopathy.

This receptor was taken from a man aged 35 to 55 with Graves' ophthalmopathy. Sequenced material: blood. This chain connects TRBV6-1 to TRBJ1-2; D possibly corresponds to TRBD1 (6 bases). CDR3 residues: CASIGPGTQVNYGYTF. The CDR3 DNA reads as TGTGCCAGCATTGGCCCGGGGACACAAGTTAACTATGGCTACACCTTC.